The text below deals with one TCR beta chain. As yet, its antigen is unknown. Time point given: week 5, during vaccination. The vaccine gave 300 ug of a 20-mer mutant IDH1 peptide subcutaneously per dose. These data belong to a study of a mutant IDH1 vaccine in newly diagnosed glioma. On the study more broadly: Scheduled for weeks 1, 3, 5, 7, 11, 15, 19 and 23, eight vaccinations were given to patients. Patients' prior therapy spanned radiotherapy, temozolomide, or both; most underwent both.

CDR3 length equals 16 residues. CDR1 SGHVS and CDR2 FNYEAQ come from the germline V gene. V dropped 1 base and J dropped 4; count of bases not matched to a gene: 5. Some clones are missing from TCRdb's copy, which holds only in-frame ones; the method was immunoSEQ multiplex PCR. The sample lists around 50,000 clones; roughly 78% were seen once. The TCR comes from a man aged 50-59 years with glioma. Sample: PBMCs, taken from a glioma patient whose treatment included an IDH1 peptide vaccine. This chain uses TRBV7-6 with TRBJ2-2; 8 bases match TRBD1. The CDR3 spells CASSLERGQATGELFF. The CDR3, as DNA: TGTGCCAGCAGCTTAGAGAGGGGACAGGCCACCGGGGAGCTGTTTTTT.